This TCR beta chain is from a study of blood T cell repertoires in COVID-19. Some clones are missing from TCRdb's copy, which holds only in-frame ones; the method was immunoSEQ multiplex PCR. The sample carries a few hundred thousand clones, roughly 90% recorded once. Cohort assignment relied on participant-reported clinical history. The TCR comes from a woman aged 25 to 45 who had been exposed to COVID-19. Sequenced material: PBMCs or T cells enriched from blood (not recorded which).

The CDR3 DNA sequence: TGTGCCAGCAGTTTTCGTTTCCCCGAGCAGTACTTC. Its protein is CASSFRFPEQYF. V usage is TRBV12-3 or TRBV12-4 and J usage is TRBJ2-7; D gene uncertain. The CDR3 totals 12 residues. The V and J ends lost 3 bases and 6 bases respectively, with 9 bases between them.